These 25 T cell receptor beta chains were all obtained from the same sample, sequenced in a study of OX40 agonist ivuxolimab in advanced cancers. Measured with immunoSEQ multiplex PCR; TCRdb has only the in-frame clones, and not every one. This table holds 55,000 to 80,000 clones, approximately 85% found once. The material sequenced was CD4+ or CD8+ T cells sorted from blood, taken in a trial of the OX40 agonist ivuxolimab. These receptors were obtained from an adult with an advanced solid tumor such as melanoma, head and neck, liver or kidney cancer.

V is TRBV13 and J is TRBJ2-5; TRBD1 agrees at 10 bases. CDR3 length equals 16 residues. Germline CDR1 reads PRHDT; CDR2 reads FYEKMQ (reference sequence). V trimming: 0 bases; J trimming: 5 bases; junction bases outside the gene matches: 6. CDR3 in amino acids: CASSLGTGGRGETQYF. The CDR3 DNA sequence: TGTGCCAGCAGCTTAGGGACAGGGGGCAGAGGGGAGACCCAGTACTTC.

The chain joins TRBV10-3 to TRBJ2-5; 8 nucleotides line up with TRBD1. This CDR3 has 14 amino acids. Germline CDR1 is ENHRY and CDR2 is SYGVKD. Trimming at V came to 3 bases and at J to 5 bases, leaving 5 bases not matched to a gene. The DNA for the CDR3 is TGTGCCATCAGTGATTACCGGACAGGGGAGACCCAGTACTTC. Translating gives CAISDYRTGETQYF.

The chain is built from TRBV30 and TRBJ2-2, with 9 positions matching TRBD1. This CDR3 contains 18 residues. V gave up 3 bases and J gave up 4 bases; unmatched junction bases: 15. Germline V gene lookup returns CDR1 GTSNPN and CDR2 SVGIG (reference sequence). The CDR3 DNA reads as TGTGCCTGGAGGGACCGGGACAGGGTTTCATCGAGCACCGGGGAGCTGTTTTTT. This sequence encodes CAWRDRDRVSSSTGELFF.

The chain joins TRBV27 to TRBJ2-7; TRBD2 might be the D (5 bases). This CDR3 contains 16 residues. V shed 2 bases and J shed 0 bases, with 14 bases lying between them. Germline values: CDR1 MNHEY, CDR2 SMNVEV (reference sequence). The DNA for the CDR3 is TGTGCCAGCAGTTTAACGTTTCGGGGAAACTCCTACGAGCAGTACTTC. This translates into CASSLTFRGNSYEQYF.

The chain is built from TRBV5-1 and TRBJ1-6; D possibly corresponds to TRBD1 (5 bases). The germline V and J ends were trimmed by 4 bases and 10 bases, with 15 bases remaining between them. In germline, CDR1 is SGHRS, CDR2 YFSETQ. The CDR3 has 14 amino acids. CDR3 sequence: CASSRDGERSPLHF. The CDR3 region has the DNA TGCGCCAGCAGCAGGGACGGTGAAAGGTCACCCCTCCACTTT. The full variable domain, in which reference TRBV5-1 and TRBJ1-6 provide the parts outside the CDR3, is KAGVTQTPRYLIKTRGQQVTLSCSPISGHRSVSWYQQTPGQGLQFLFEYFSETQRNKGNFPGRFSGRQFSNSRSEMNVSTLELGDSALYLCASSRDGERSPLHFGNGTRLTVT.

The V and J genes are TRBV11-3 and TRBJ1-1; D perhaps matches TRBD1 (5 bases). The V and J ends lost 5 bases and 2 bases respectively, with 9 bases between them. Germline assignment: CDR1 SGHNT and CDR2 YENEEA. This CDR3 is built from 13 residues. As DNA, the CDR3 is TGTGCCAGCAGCAAACAGGTCAACACTGAAGCTTTCTTT. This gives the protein CASSKQVNTEAFF.

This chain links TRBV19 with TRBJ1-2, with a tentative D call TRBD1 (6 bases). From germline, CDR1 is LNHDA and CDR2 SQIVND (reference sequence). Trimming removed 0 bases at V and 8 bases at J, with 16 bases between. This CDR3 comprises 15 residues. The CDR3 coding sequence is TGTGCCAGTAGTATAGATCACAGACAGGACAGCGGCTACACCTTC. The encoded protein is CASSIDHRQDSGYTF.

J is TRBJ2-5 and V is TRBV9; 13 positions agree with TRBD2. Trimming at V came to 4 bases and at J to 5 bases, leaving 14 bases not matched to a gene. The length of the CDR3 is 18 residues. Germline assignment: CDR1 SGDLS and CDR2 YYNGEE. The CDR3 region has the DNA TGTGCCAGCAGCCCTAATAGACTAGCGGGGGGCCCCCTCGAGACCCAGTACTTC. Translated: CASSPNRLAGGPLETQYF.

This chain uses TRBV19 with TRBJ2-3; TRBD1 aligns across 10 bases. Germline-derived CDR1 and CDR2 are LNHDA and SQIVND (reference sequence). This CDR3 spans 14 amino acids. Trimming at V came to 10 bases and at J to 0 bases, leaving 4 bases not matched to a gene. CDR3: CATGDRGSTDTQYF. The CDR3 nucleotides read TGTGCCACCGGGGACAGGGGAAGCACAGATACGCAGTATTTT.

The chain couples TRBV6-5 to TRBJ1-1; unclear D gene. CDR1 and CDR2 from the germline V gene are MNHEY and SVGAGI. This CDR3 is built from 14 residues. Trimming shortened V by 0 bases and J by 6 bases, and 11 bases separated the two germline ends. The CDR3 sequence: CASSYSHSRPEAFF. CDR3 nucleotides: TGTGCCAGCAGTTACTCTCACTCGAGGCCTGAAGCTTTCTTT.

CDR3 amino acids: CASSYSKVGYGYTF. CDR3 coding DNA: TGTGCCAGCAGTTACTCGAAGGTTGGGTATGGCTACACCTTC. The chain uses TRBV6-5 and TRBJ1-2; D not resolved. Looked up from germline, CDR1 is MNHEY and CDR2 is SVGAGI. The CDR3 totals 14 residues. The germline V and J ends were trimmed by 0 bases and 5 bases, with 10 bases remaining between them.

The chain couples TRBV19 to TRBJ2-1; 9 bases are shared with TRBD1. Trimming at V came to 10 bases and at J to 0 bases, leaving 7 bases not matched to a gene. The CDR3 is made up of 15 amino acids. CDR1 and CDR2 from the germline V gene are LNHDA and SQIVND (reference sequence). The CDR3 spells CATEVTGGSYNEQFF. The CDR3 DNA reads TGTGCCACCGAGGTGACAGGGGGCTCCTACAATGAGCAGTTCTTC.

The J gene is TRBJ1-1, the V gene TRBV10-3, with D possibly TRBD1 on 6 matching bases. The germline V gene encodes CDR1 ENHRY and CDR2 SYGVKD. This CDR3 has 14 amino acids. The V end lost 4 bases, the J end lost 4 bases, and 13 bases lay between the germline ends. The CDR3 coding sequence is TGTGCCATCAGTGGATCAGGGGACGCCACTGAAGCTTTCTTT. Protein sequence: CAISGSGDATEAFF.

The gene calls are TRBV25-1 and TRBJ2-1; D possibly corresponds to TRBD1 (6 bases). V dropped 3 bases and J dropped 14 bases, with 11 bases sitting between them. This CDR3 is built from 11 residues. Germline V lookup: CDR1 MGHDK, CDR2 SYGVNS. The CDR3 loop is CASSDQSGEFF. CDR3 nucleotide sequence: TGTGCCAGCAGTGATCAGTCAGGGGAGTTCTTC.

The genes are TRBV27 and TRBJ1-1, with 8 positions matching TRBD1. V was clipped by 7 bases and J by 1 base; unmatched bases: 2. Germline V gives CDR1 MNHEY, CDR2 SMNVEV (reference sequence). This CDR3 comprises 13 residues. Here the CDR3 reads CASIGQGNTEAFF. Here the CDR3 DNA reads TGTGCCAGCATAGGACAGGGGAACACTGAAGCTTTCTTT.

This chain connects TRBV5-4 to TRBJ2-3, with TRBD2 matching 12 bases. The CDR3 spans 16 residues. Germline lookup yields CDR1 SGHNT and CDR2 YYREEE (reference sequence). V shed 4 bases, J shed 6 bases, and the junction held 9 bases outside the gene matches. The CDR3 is CASSTALAGGVDTQYF. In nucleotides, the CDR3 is TGTGCCAGCAGCACCGCTCTAGCGGGGGGGGTGGATACGCAGTATTTT.

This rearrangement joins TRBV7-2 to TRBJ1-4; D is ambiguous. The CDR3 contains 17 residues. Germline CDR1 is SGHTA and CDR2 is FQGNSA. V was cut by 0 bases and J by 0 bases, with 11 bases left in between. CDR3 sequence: CASSLAGLAATNEKLFF. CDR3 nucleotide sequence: TGTGCCAGCAGCTTAGCAGGGCTGGCAGCAACTAATGAAAAACTGTTTTTT.

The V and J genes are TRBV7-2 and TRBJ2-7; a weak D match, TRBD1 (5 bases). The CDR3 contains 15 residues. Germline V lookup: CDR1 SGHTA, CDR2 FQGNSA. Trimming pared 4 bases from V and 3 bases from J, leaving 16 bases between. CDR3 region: CASSYSSDSDYEQYF. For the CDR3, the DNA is TGTGCCAGCAGCTACTCCTCCGACAGCGACTACGAGCAGTACTTC.

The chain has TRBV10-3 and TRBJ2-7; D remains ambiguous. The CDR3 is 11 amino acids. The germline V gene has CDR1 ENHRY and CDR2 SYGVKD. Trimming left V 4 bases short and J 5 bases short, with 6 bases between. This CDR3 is CAISAGNEQYF. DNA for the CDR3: TGTGCCATCAGTGCAGGAAACGAGCAGTACTTC.

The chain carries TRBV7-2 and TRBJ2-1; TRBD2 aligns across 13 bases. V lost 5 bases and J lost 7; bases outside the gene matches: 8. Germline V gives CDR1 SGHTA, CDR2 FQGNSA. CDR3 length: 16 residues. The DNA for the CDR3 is TGTGCCAGCAGCCCCCGGACTAGCGGGGGATCGAATGAGCAGTTCTTC. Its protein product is CASSPRTSGGSNEQFF. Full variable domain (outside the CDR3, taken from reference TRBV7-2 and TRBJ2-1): GAGVSQSPSNKVTEKGKDVELRCDPISGHTALYWYRQSLGQGLEFLIYFQGNSAPDKSGLPSDRFSAERTGGSVSTLTIQRTQQEDSAVYLCASSPRTSGGSNEQFFGPGTRLTVL.

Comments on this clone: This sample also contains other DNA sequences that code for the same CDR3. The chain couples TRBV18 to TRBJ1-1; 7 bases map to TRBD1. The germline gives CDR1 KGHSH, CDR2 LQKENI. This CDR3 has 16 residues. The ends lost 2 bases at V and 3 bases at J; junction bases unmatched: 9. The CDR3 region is CASSPSTTGTHTEAFF. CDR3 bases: TGTGCCAGCTCACCATCCACGACAGGGACTCACACTGAAGCTTTCTTT.

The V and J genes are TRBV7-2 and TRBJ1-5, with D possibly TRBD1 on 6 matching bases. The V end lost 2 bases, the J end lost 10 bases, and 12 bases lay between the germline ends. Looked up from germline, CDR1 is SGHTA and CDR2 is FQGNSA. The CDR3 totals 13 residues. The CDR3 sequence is CASSLYREFPQHF. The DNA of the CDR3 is TGTGCCAGCAGCTTATACAGGGAATTTCCCCAGCATTTT.

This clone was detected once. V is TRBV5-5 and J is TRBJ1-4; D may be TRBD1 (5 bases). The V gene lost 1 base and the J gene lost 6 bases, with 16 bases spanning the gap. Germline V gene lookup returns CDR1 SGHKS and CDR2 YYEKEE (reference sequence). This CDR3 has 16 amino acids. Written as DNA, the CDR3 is TGTGCCAGCAGCTTGTACGTGGGGCAGCTGGATGAAAAACTGTTTTTT. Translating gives CASSLYVGQLDEKLFF.

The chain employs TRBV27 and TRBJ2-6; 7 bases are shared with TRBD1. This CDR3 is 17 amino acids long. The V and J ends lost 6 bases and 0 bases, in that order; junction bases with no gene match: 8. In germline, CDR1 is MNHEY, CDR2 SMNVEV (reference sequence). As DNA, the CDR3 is TGTGCCAGCAGACTACAGGGGTTTAACTCTGGGGCCAACGTCCTGACTTTC. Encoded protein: CASRLQGFNSGANVLTF.

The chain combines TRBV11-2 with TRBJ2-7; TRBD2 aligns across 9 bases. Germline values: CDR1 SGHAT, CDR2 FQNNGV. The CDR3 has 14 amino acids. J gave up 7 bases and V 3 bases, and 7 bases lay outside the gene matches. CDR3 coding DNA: TGTGCCAGCAGCTTGGCGGGGGGGCCGAAGGAGCAGTACTTC. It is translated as CASSLAGGPKEQYF.